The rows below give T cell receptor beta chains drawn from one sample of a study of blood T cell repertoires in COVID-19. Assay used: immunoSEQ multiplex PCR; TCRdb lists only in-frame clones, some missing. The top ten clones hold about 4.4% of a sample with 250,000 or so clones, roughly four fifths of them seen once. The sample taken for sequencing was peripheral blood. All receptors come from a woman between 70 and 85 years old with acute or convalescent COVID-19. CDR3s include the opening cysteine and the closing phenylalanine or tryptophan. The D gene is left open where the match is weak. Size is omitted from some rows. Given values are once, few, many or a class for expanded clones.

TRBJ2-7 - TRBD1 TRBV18 CASSPRPRQGLYEQYF TGTGCCAGCTCACCTCGCCCGAGACAGGGGCTCTACGAGCAGTACTTC
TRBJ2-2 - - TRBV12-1 CASSSPPGQGAQTSAGELFF TGTGCCAGCAGCTCACCCCCGGGACAGGGGGCGCAGACTAGTGCCGGGGAGCTGTTTTTT
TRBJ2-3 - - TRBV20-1 CSATRGDTQYF TGCAGTGCTACCCGGGGGGATACGCAGTATTTT
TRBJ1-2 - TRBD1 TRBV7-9 CASTRGQSDYGYTF TGTGCCAGCACCAGGGGGCAGAGTGACTATGGCTACACCTTC
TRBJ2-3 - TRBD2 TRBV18 CASSLQRGGIPDTQYF TGTGCCAGCTCACTCCAGCGGGGGGGCATCCCAGATACGCAGTATTTT
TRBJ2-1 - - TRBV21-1 CASSNPTIRAGAPNEQFF TGTGCCAGCAGCAACCCCACTATTCGGGCGGGGGCCCCCAATGAGCAGTTCTTC
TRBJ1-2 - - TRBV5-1 CASSLSPGYDYGYTF TGCGCCAGCAGCTTGTCCCCAGGGTATGACTATGGCTACACCTTC
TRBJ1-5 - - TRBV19 CASRPGSISYQPQHF TGTGCCAGTAGACCGGGATCAATCTCTTATCAGCCCCAGCATTTT
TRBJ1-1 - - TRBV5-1 CASSLVGGENTEAFF TGCGCCAGCAGCTTGGTTGGGGGGGAGAACACTGAAGCTTTCTTT
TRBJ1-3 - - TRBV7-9 CASGQTGPSGNTIYF TGTGCCAGCGGTCAGACAGGACCCTCTGGAAACACCATATATTTT
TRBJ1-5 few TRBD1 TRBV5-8 CASSYGQGSQPQHF TGTGCCAGCAGCTACGGACAGGGTAGTCAGCCCCAGCATTTT
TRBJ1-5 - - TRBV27 CASSLGGSLPSNQPQHF TGTGCCAGCAGTTTAGGCGGCAGCCTGCCAAGCAATCAGCCCCAGCATTTT
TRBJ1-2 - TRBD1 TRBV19 CASSIVRDRGLRGYTF TGTGCCAGTAGTATTGTACGGGACAGGGGGCTTCGTGGCTACACCTTC
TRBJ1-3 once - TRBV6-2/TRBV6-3 CASSITGTLSGNTIYF TGTGCCAGCAGTATTACAGGGACCCTCTCTGGAAACACCATATATTTT
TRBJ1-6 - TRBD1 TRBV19 CASSIGQGVTPLHF TGTGCCAGTAGTATCGGGCAGGGGGTAACACCCCTCCACTTT
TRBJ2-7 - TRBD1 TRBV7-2 CASSLGQGVSYEQYF TGTGCCAGCAGTTTGGGACAGGGAGTTTCCTACGAGCAGTACTTC
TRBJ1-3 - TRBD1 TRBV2 CASSMGQGQISGNTIYF TGTGCCAGCAGTATGGGACAGGGACAGATCTCTGGAAACACCATATATTTT
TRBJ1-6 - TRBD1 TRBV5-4 CASSSTGGARNSPLHF TGTGCCAGCAGCTCAACAGGGGGCGCCCGAAATTCACCCCTCCACTTT
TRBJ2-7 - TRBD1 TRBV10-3 CAIRADRGTYEQYF TGTGCCATCAGAGCTGACAGGGGAACCTACGAGCAGTACTTC
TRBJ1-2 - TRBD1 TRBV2 CASSELTGGPYGYTF TGTGCCAGCAGTGAACTAACAGGGGGCCCGTATGGCTACACCTTC
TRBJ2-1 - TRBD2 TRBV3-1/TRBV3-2 CASSPLLAGGMNEQFF TGTGCCAGCAGCCCACTTCTGGCGGGGGGGATGAATGAGCAGTTCTTC
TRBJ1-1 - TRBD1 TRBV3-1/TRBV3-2 CASSQPTNIRTGYNTEAFF TGTGCCAGCAGCCAACCAACTAATATTAGGACAGGCTATAACACTGAAGCTTTCTTT
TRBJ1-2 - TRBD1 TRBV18 CASSPPNSGTGNGYTF TGTGCCAGCTCACCACCTAATTCCGGGACAGGGAATGGCTACACCTTC
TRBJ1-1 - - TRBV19 CASSIRGGNTEAFF TGTGCCAGTAGTATCCGGGGGGGGAACACTGAAGCTTTCTTT
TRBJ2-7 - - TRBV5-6 CASSLGGTYEQYF TGTGCCAGCAGCTTGGGAGGAACCTACGAGCAGTACTTC
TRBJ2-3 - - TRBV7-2 CASSLGHRTDTQYF TGTGCCAGCAGCTTGGGGCATCGCACAGATACGCAGTATTTT
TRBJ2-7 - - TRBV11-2 CASSLSPGDEQYF TGTGCCAGCAGCTTAAGTCCCGGGGACGAGCAGTACTTC
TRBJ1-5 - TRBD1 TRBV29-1 CSVGGDSYSNQPQHF TGCAGCGTTGGAGGGGACAGTTATAGCAATCAGCCCCAGCATTTT
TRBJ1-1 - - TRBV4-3 CASSQEPFSGPEAFF TGCGCCAGCAGCCAAGAGCCTTTTTCTGGCCCTGAAGCTTTCTTT
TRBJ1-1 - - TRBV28 CASSLVRTEAFF TGTGCCAGCAGTTTGGTTCGGACTGAAGCTTTCTTT